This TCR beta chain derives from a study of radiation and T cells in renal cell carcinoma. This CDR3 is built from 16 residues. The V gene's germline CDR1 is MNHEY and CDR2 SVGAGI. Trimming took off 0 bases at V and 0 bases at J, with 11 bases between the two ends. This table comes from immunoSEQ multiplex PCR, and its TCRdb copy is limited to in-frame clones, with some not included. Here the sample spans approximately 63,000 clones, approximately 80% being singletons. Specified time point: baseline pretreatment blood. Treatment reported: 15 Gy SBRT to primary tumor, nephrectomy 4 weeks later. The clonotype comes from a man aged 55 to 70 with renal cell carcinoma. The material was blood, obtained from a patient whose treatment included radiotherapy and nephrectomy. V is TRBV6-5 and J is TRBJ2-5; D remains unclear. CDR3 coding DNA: TGTGCCAGCAGTTACTCGATCGCCAACTACCAAGAGACCCAGTACTTC. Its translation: CASSYSIANYQETQYF.